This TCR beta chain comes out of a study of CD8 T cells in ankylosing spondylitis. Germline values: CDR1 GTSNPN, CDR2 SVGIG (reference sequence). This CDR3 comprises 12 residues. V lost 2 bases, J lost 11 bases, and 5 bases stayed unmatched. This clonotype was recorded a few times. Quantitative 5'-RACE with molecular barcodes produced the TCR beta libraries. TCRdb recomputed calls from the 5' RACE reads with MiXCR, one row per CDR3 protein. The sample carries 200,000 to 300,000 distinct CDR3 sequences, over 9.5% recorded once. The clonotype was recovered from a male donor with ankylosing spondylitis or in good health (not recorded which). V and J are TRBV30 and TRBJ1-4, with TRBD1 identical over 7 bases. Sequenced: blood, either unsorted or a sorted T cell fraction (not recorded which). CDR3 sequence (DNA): TGTGCCTGGAGTATCGGGACAGATAAACTGTTTTTT. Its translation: CAWSIGTDKLFF.